The T cell receptor (beta chain) under discussion was sequenced for a study of cytomegalovirus exposure and HLA in healthy donors. Study findings and constraints: Many donors carried some public TCRs, although rarity characterized most TCR sequences. Across donors, presence/absence analyses took sequencing depth to be roughly uniform.

All the people who gave samples were healthy bone marrow donors. Researchers ran the PCR with 60 Vbeta and 13 Jbeta primers. Study processing details: Roughly 81 million unique TCR beta chains, roughly 12 million shared, were counted in a later analysis. Profiling relied on immunoSEQ multiplex PCR, and the TCRdb table lists in-frame clones only, not all of them. The DNA was the basis for D and trimming; V, J and clone size are from that table. The table has around 150,000 clones, under 90% seen once. Trimming at V came to 3 bases and at J to 7 bases, leaving 5 bases not matched to a gene. Looked up from germline, CDR1 is LNHDA and CDR2 is SQIVND (reference sequence). The CDR3 length is 14 residues. Comment on this clone: No antigen is known for it.

This sequence joins TRBV19 and TRBJ1-4, with 7 bases that match TRBD1. This sequence was found in a man aged 25-40 years in good health and CMV-seronegative. Sequences were obtained from PBMCs. CDR3 in amino acids: CASSIRGPGEKLFF. The DNA for the CDR3 is TGTGCCAGTAGTATTAGGGGGCCGGGTGAAAAACTGTTTTTT.